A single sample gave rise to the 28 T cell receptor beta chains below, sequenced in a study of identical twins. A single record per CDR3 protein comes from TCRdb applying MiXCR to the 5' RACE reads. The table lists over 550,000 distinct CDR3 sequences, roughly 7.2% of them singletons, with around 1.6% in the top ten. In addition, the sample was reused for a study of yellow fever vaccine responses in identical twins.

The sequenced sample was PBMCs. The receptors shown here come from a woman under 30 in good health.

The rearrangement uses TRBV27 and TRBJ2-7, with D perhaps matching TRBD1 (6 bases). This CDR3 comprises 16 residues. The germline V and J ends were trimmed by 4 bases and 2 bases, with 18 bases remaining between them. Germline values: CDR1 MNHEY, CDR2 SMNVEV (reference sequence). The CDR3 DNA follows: TGTGCCAGCAGTTGGTCTGGCACAGGGAAAGCCTACGAGCAGTACTTC. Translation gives CASSWSGTGKAYEQYF.

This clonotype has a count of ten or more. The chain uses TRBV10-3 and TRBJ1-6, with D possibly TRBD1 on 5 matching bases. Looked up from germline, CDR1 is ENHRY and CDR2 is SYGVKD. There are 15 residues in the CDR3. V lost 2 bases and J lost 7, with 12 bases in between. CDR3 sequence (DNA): TGTGCCATCAGTGAGGGCCAGGGCGGCAATTCACCCCTCCACTTT. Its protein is CAISEGQGGNSPLHF.

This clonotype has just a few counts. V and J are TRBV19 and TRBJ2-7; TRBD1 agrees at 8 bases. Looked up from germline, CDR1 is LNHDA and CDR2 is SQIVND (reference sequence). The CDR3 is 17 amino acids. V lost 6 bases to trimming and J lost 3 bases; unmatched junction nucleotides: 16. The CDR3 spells CASRTFATGTGRYEQYV. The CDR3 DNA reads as TGTGCCAGTAGGACATTCGCGACCGGGACAGGTCGCTACGAGCAGTACGTC.

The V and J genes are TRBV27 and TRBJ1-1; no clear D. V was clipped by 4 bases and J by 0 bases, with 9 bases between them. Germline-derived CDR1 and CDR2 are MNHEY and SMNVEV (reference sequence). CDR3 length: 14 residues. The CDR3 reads CASSSITVNTEAFF. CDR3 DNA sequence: TGTGCCAGCAGTTCTATTACGGTGAACACTGAAGCTTTCTTT.

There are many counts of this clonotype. CDR3 amino acids: CATKDSDTGELFF. CDR3 sequence (DNA): TGCGCCACCAAGGACTCCGACACCGGGGAGCTGTTTTTT. The V call is TRBV5-1, the J call TRBJ2-2, with D possibly matching TRBD2 (5 bases). CDR1 and CDR2 (germline): SGHRS, YFSETQ. The CDR3 loop spans 13 amino acids. V gave up 9 bases and J gave up 3 bases, with 12 bases separating them.

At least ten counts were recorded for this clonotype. The CDR3 reads CASSQEGRSGALVYGYTF. The CDR3 coding sequence is TGCGCCAGCAGCCAAGAGGGGCGGTCGGGGGCTCTAGTCTATGGCTACACCTTC. This sequence joins TRBV4-1 and TRBJ1-2; weak D call: TRBD1 (6 bases). CDR1 MGHRA and CDR2 YSYEKL come from the germline V gene. The CDR3 length is 18 residues. The ends were cut back, 0 bases at V and 4 bases at J, with 21 bases in the middle.

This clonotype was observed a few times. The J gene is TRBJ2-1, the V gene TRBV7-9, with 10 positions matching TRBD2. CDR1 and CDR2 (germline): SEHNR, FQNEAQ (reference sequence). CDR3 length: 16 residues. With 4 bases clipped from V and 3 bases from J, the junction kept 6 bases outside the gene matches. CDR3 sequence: CASSSRLAGSYNEQFF. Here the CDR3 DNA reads TGTGCCAGCAGCTCACGACTAGCGGGTAGCTACAATGAGCAGTTCTTC.

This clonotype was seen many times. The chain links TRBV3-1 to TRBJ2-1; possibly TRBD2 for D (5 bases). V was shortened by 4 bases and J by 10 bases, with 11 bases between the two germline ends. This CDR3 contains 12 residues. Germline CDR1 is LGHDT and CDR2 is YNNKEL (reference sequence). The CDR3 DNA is TGTGCCAGCAGCCCAGGACTCTCCGAGCAGTTCTTC. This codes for CASSPGLSEQFF.

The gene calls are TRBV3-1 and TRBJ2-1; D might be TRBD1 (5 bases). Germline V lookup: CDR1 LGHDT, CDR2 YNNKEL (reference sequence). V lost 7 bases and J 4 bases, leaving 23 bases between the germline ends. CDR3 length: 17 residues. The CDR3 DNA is TGTGCCAGCACCAAAGGGGCTCAGGGCATATGGTACAATGAGCAGTTCTTC. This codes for CASTKGAQGIWYNEQFF.

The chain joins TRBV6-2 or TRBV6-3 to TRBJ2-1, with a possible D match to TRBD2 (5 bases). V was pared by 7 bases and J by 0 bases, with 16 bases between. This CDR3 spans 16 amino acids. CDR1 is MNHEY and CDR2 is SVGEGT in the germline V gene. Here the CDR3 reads CASNDYWEISYNEQFF. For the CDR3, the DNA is TGTGCCAGCAATGACTACTGGGAGATCTCCTACAATGAGCAGTTCTTC.

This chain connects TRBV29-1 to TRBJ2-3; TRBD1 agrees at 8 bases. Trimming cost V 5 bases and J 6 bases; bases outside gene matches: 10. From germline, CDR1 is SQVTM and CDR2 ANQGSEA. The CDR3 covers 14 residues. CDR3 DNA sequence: TGCAGCGTTTCTCAGGGGGCGAACTCGGATACGCAGTATTTT. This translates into CSVSQGANSDTQYF.

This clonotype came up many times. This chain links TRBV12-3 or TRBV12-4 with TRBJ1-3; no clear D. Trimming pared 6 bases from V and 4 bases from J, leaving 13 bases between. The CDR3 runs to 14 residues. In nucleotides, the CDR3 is TGTGCCAGCAGGCGCGACGTGCGGGGAAACACCATATATTTT. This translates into CASRRDVRGNTIYF.

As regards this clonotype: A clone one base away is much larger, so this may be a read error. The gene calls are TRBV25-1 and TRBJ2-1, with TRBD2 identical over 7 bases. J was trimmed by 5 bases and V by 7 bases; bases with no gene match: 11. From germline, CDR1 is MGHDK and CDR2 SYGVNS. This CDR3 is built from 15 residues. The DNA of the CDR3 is TGTGCCAGCACCCCCAGGACGGGGGGAAACAATGAGCAGTTCTTC. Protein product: CASTPRTGGNNEQFF.

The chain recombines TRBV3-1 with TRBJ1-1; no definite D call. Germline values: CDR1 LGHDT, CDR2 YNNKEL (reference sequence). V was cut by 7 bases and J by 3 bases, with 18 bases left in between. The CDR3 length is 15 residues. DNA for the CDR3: TGTGCCAGCAATCAACTAACCCGGGGAGACACTGAAGCTTTCTTT. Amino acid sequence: CASNQLTRGDTEAFF.

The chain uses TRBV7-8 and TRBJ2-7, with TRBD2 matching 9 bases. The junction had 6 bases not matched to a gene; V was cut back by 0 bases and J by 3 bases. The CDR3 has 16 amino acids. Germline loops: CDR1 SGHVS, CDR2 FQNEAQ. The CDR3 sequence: CASSLAPNSGSYEQYF. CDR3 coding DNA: TGTGCCAGCAGCTTAGCGCCAAATAGCGGGAGCTACGAGCAGTACTTC.

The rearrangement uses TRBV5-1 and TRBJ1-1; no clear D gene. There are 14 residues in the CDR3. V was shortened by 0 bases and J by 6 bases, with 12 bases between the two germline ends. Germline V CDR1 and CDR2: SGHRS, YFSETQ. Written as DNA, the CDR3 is TGCGCCAGCAGCTTGGGCGGGCCGACCCCTGAAGCTTTCTTT. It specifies CASSLGGPTPEAFF.

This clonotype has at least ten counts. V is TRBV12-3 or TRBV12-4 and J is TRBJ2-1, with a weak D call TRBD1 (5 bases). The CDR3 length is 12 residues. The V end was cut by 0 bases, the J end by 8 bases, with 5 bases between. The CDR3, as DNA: TGTGCCAGCAGTTTAGCGGGGCATGAGCAGTTCTTC. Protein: CASSLAGHEQFF.

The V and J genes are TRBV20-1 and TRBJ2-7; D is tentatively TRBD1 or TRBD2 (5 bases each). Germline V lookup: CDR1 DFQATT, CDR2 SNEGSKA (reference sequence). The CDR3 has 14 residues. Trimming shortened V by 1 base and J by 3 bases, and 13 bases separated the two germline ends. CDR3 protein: CSARVRGGNYEQYF. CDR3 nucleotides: TGCAGTGCTAGAGTTCGGGGCGGAAACTACGAGCAGTACTTC.

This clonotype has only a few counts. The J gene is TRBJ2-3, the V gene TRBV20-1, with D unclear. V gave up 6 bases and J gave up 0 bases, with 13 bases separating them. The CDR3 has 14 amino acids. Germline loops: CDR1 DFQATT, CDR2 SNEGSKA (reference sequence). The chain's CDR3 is CSATGFSSTDTQYF. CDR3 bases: TGCAGTGCCACGGGCTTTTCTAGCACAGATACGCAGTATTTT.

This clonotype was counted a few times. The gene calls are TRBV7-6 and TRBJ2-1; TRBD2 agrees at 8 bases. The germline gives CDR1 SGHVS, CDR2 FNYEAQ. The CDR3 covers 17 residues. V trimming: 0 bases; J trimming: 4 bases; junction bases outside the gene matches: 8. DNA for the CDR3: TGTGCCAGCAGCTTAGCCCTCGGACTAGCCCGGTACAATGAGCAGTTCTTC. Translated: CASSLALGLARYNEQFF.

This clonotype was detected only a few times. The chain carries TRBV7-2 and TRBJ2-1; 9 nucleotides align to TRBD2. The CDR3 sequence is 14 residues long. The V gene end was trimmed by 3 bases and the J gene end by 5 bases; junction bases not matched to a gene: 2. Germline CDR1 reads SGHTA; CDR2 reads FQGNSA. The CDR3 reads CASSLSGRNNEQFF. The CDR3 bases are TGTGCCAGCAGCTTGAGCGGGAGGAACAATGAGCAGTTCTTC.

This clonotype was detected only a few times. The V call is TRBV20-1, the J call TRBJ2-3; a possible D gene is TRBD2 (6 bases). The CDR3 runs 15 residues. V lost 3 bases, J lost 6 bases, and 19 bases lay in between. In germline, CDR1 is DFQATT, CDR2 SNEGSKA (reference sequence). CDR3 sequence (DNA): TGCAGTGCTAGGGGTCGTGGGACTCCAGCCGATACGCAGTATTTT. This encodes CSARGRGTPADTQYF.

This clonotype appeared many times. The CDR3 sequence is CASRGSVNTEAFF. In DNA form, the CDR3 reads TGTGCCAGCAGGGGTAGTGTGAACACTGAAGCTTTCTTT. The chain has TRBV2 and TRBJ1-1; D gene uncertain. Germline V gene lookup returns CDR1 SNHLY and CDR2 FYNNEI. V was clipped by 6 bases and J by 0 bases, with 8 bases between them. The CDR3 runs 13 residues.

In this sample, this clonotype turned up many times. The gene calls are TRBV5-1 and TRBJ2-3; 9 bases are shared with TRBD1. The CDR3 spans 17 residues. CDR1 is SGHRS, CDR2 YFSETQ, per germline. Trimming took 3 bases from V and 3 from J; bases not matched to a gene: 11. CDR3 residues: CASSWGTGTGGTDTQYF. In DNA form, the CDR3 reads TGCGCCAGCAGCTGGGGGACAGGGACGGGGGGAACAGATACGCAGTATTTT. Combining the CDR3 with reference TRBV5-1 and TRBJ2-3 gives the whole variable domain KAGVTQTPRYLIKTRGQQVTLSCSPISGHRSVSWYQQTPGQGLQFLFEYFSETQRNKGNFPGRFSGRQFSNSRSEMNVSTLELGDSALYLCASSWGTGTGGTDTQYFGPGTRLTVL.

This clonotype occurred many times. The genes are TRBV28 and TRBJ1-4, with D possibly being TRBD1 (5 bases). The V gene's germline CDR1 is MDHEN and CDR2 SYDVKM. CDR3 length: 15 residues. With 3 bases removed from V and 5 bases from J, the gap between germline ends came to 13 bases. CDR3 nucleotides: TGTGCCAGCAGTTTCTCGACAGCTCGCAATGAAAAACTGTTTTTT. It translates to CASSFSTARNEKLFF.

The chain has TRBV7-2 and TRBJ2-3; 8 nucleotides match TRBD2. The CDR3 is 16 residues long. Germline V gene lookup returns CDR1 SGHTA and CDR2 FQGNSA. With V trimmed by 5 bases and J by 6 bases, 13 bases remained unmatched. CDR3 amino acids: CASSPPTGRAPDTQYF. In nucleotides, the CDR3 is TGTGCCAGCAGCCCCCCTACCGGGAGGGCCCCCGATACGCAGTATTTT.

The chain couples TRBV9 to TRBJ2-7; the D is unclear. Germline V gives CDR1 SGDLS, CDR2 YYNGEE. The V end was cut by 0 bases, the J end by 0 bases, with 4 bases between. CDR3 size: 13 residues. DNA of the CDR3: TGTGCCAGCAGCGTAGCGGGCTCCTACGAGCAGTACTTC. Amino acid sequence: CASSVAGSYEQYF.

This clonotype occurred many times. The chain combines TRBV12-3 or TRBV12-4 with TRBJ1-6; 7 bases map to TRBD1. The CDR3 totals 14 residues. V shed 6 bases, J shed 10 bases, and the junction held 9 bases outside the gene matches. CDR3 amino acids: CASRADRDVSPLHF. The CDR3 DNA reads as TGTGCCAGCAGGGCAGACAGGGACGTATCACCCCTCCACTTT.